The clone carrying this TCR beta chain has only a few counts. Its antigen is as yet unknown. A second about 7 to 12 cycle PCR used barcoded and J-beta primers. TCRdb reprocessed the 5' RACE reads with MiXCR, giving one entry per CDR3 protein. The sample yields some 1.4 million distinct CDR3 sequences, 42% seen once. Isolation per sample recovered at least 7 million PBMCs. This sample is drawn from a study of blood T cells in healthy people across ages. Across the study: Template switching retrieved approximately one barcoded beta molecule for each two T cells. Findings and caveats of the study: Any conclusive comparison of naive versus antigen-experienced cells was prevented by using unsorted PBMCs. Per million T cells, TCR beta diversity dropped about linearly as age rose.

The V end lost 4 bases, the J end lost 6 bases, and 10 bases lay between the germline ends. This CDR3 has 12 amino acids. The chain is built from TRBV12-3 or TRBV12-4 and TRBJ2-7; perhaps TRBD1 as D (6 bases). This clonotype originated in a woman aged 18-29 years in good health. The material sequenced was blood. The CDR3 loop reads CASSSNRAEQYF. CDR3 nucleotides: TGTGCCAGCAGTTCCAACAGGGCCGAGCAGTACTTC.